This TCR beta chain was profiled in a study of blood T cell repertoires in COVID-19. Study context: COVID-19 samples from acute and convalescent phases originated in the United States, Italy and Spain. T cells, B-cell-depleted T cells, or PBMCs provided the cDNA or gDNA that served as material.

CDR1 and CDR2 from the germline V gene are SGHKS and YYEKEE (reference sequence). Trimming took 4 bases from V and 0 from J, leaving 11 bases between them. The CDR3 is made up of 15 amino acids. Original handling: Amplification of reference gene primers was used by the study to estimate nucleated cell counts. Profiled with immunoSEQ multiplex PCR; TCRdb holds only in-frame clones, not every one. V and J calls and clone size are copied from that table; D and trimming were computed from the DNA. This sample yields about 500,000 clones, of which approximately 91% are seen a single time; 7.5% to 9.5% belongs to the top ten. Seattle patients were enrolled while actively infected and followed longitudinally.

The sample taken for sequencing was peripheral blood. The rearrangement uses TRBV5-5 and TRBJ2-1; the D gene is possibly TRBD2 (5 bases). This TCR was sampled from a woman aged 50 to 60 with COVID-19, enrolled during active disease. The CDR3 DNA reads TGTGCCAGCAGCGTGAGGGAAGTCTCCTACAATGAGCAGTTCTTC. It codes for CASSVREVSYNEQFF.